The T cell receptor (beta chain) described here comes from a study of identical twins. Template switching supplied a universal primer site; unique molecular identifiers were carried on the cDNA. TCRdb redid the calling of the 5' RACE reads with MiXCR, one entry per CDR3 protein. The sample lists roughly 710,000 distinct CDR3 sequences; less than 7% were seen once. The CDR3 is made up of 15 amino acids. Germline V gene data show CDR1 as SGHTA and CDR2 as FQGNSA. Trimming stripped 5 bases from V and 2 bases from J, with 16 bases between. The origin of this receptor is a man aged 18 to 29 in good health. The V call is TRBV7-2, the J call TRBJ2-7; D perhaps matches TRBD1 (6 bases). The sample taken for sequencing was naive T cells sorted from blood. Here the CDR3 reads CASSLGQFSPYEQYF. The CDR3 DNA sequence: TGTGCCAGCAGCCTCGGACAGTTTTCACCCTACGAGCAGTACTTC.